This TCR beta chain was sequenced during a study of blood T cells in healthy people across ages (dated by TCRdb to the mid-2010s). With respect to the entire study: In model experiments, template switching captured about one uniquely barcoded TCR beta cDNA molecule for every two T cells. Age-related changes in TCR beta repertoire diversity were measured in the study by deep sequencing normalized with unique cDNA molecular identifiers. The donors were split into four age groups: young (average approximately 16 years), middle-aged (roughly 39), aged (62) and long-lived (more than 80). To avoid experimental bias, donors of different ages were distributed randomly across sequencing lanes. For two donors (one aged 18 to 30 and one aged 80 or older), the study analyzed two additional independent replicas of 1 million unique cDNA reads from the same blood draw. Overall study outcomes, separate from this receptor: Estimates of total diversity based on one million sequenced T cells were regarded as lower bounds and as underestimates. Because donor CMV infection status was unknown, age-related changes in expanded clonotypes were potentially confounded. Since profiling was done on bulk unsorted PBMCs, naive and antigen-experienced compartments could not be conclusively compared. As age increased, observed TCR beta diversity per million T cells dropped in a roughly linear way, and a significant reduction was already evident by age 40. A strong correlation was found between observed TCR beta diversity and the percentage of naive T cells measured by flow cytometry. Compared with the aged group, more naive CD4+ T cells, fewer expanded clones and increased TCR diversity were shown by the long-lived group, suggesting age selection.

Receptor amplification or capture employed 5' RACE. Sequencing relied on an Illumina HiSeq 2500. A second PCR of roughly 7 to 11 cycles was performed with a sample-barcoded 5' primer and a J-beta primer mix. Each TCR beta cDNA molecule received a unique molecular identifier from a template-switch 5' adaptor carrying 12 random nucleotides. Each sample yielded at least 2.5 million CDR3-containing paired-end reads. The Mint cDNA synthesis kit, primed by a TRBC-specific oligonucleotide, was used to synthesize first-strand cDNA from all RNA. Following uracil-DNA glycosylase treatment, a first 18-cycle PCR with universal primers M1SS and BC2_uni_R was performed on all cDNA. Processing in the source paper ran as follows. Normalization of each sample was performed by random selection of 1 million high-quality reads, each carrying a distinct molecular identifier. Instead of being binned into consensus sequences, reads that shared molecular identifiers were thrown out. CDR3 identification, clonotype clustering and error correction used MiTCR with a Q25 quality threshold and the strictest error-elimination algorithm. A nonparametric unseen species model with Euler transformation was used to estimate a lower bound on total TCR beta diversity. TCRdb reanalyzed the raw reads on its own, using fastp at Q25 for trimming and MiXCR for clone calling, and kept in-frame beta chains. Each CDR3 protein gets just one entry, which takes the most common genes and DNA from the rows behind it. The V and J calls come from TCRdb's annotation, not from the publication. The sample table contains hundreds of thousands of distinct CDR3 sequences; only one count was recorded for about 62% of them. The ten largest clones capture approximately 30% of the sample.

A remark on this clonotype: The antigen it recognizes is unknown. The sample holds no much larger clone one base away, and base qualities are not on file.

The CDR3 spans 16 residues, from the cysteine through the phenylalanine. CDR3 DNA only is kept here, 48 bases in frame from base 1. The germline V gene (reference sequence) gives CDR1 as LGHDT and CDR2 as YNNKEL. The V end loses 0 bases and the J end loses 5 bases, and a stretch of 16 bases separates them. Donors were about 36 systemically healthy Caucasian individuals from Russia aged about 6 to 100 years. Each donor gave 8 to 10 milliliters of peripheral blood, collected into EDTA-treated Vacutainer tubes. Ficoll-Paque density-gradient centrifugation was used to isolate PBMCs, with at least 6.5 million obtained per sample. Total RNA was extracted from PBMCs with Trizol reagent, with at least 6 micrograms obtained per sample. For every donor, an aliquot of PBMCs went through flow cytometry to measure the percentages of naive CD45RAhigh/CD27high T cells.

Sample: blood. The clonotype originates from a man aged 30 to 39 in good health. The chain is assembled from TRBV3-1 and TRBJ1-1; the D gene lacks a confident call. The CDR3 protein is CASSQETPWAVTEAFF. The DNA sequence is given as TGTGCCAGCAGCCAAGAGACCCCGTGGGCCGTAACTGAAGCTTTCTTT.